These T cell receptor beta chains were read from a single sample in a study of T cell repertoires in cytomegalovirus infection. MiXCR, applied by TCRdb to the reads, yields one record per CDR3 protein. The data show roughly 630,000 distinct CDR3 sequences, approximately 24% seen once. The specimen sequenced was CD8+ T cells from PBMCs. Source of these receptors: a human donor in good health (CMV status not recorded). Some clones in this sample may be carry-over from other donors' samples. The CDR3 runs from the conserved cysteine through the conserved F or W. D genes are given only for firm matches. Clone sizes are given selectively: once, few, many, or a class where the clone is expanded.

clone_size,j_call,v_call,d_call,cdr3_aa,cdr3_nt
many,TRBJ1-2,TRBV7-8,TRBD1,CASSIAQGAGYGYTF,TGTGCCAGCAGCATTGCTCAGGGGGCGGGCTATGGCTACACCTTC
few,TRBJ1-6,TRBV5-5,TRBD1,CASSWVRDSGSPLHF,TGTGCCAGCAGCTGGGTCCGGGACAGTGGGTCACCCCTCCACTTT
few,TRBJ2-1,TRBV28,.,CASTTAAYNEQFF,TGTGCCAGCACCACGGCAGCCTACAATGAGCAGTTCTTC
many,TRBJ1-5,TRBV4-1,.,CASSPRGSNQPQHF,TGCGCCAGCAGCCCTCGGGGTAGCAATCAGCCCCAGCATTTT
few,TRBJ2-2,TRBV2,.,CASTPGQAGARELFF,TGTGCCAGCACCCCCGGTCAGGCGGGGGCCCGGGAGCTGTTTTTT
.,TRBJ2-2,TRBV7-3,TRBD2,CASSKGLAGPNTGELFF,TGTGCCAGCAGCAAGGGACTAGCGGGGCCCAACACCGGGGAGCTGTTTTTT
.,TRBJ2-1,TRBV28,.,CASSQQGNSNEQFF,TGTGCCAGCAGTCAACAGGGAAATAGTAATGAGCAGTTCTTC
many,TRBJ1-1,TRBV12-5,.,CASGINTEAFF,TGTGCTAGTGGCATAAACACTGAAGCTTTCTTT
.,TRBJ2-1,TRBV19,.,CASSIPHTPFSYNEQFF,TGTGCCAGTAGTATCCCCCACACCCCTTTCTCCTACAATGAGCAGTTCTTC
.,TRBJ2-1,TRBV20-1,TRBD2,CSARGEAGGQDEQFF,TGCAGTGCTAGAGGAGAGGCGGGGGGGCAGGATGAGCAGTTCTTC
many,TRBJ2-7,TRBV5-1,.,CASSTYGRTGTYEQYF,TGCGCCAGCAGCACCTACGGGAGGACAGGGACCTACGAGCAGTACTTC
.,TRBJ2-1,TRBV5-1,TRBD2,CASSTGLAGGLDEQFF,TGCGCCAGCAGCACCGGACTAGCGGGTGGCCTCGATGAGCAGTTCTTC
.,TRBJ2-2,TRBV27,TRBD1,CASSPGTGVELFF,TGTGCCAGCAGTCCCGGGACAGGAGTGGAGCTGTTTTTT
.,TRBJ2-3,TRBV6-2/TRBV6-3,.,CASSYHGYLDTDTQYF,TGTGCCAGCAGTTACCACGGCTACTTGGACACAGATACGCAGTATTTT
.,TRBJ2-1,TRBV7-4,.,CASSLPRGRASANEQFF,TGTGCCAGCAGCTTACCTAGGGGCCGGGCTTCTGCCAATGAGCAGTTCTTC
many,TRBJ1-5,TRBV7-9,.,CASSPPGNQPQHF,TGTGCCAGCAGCCCTCCTGGCAATCAGCCCCAGCATTTT
.,TRBJ2-5,TRBV20-1,.,CSARENYGLSGETQYF,TGCAGTGCTAGAGAAAATTACGGCCTCAGCGGAGAGACCCAGTACTTC
few,TRBJ2-2,TRBV6-2/TRBV6-3,.,CASSLRDAGTGELFF,TGTGCCAGCAGTCTCCGGGACGCCGGCACCGGGGAGCTGTTTTTT
many,TRBJ1-1,TRBV25-1,.,CASSEYFGDVTGTEAFF,TGTGCCAGCAGTGAATATTTCGGGGACGTCACCGGTACTGAAGCTTTCTTT
many,TRBJ1-1,TRBV7-9,TRBD1,CASSLGQGAGTEAFF,TGTGCCAGCAGCCTTGGACAGGGGGCGGGCACTGAAGCTTTCTTT
.,TRBJ1-1,TRBV27,.,CASSLYGTGNAEAFF,TGTGCCAGCAGTTTATACGGGACGGGGAACGCTGAAGCTTTCTTT
.,TRBJ2-1,TRBV9,TRBD2,CASSVVPLGTSGGANYNEQFF,TGTGCCAGCAGCGTAGTTCCCCTAGGGACTAGCGGGGGGGCAAACTACAATGAGCAGTTCTTC
.,TRBJ2-7,TRBV10-3,TRBD1,CAIRDRTSYEQYF,TGTGCCATCAGGGACAGGACGTCCTACGAGCAGTACTTC
few,TRBJ1-2,TRBV10-3,TRBD1,CAISHPDRGMPPHTF,TGTGCCATCAGTCACCCGGACAGGGGGATGCCCCCCCACACCTTC
.,TRBJ2-5,TRBV7-7,TRBD1,CASTPGQGTGETQYF,TGTGCTAGCACCCCTGGACAGGGGACAGGAGAGACCCAGTACTTC
few,TRBJ2-7,TRBV6-6,.,CASSYSLHPGLYEQYF,TGTGCCAGCAGTTACTCGTTGCACCCAGGCTTGTACGAGCAGTACTTC
few,TRBJ2-1,TRBV20-1,TRBD2,CSAPRSGGGDEQFF,TGCAGTGCTCCCCGTAGCGGGGGGGGCGATGAGCAGTTCTTC
.,TRBJ2-1,TRBV5-1,TRBD2,CASSLRLAGGYNEQFF,TGCGCCAGCAGCTTGAGACTAGCGGGGGGCTACAATGAGCAGTTCTTC
few,TRBJ1-2,TRBV7-6,.,CASSLAPGGDGYTF,TGTGCCAGCAGCTTAGCGCCTGGGGGCGATGGCTACACCTTC
few,TRBJ1-2,TRBV27,.,CASSFNQGTNYGYTF,TGTGCCAGCAGTTTTAACCAGGGGACGAACTATGGCTACACCTTC
few,TRBJ2-7,TRBV14,TRBD2,CASSPPGLAGLVYEQYF,TGTGCCAGCAGCCCCCCGGGACTAGCGGGGTTGGTATACGAGCAGTACTTC
.,TRBJ2-3,TRBV6-2/TRBV6-3,.,CASGHPTSTDTQYF,TGTGCCAGCGGCCACCCGACAAGCACAGATACGCAGTATTTT
.,TRBJ2-5,TRBV19,.,CASLAGPTQTQYF,TGTGCCAGTTTAGCCGGACCGACTCAGACCCAGTACTTC
.,TRBJ2-1,TRBV15,.,CATSRDGDYNEQFF,TGTGCCACCAGCAGAGATGGTGATTACAATGAGCAGTTCTTC
.,TRBJ2-3,TRBV6-2/TRBV6-3,TRBD2,CASSYMASGVTDTQYF,TGTGCCAGCAGTTATATGGCTAGCGGGGTGACAGATACGCAGTATTTT
.,TRBJ2-7,TRBV7-9,.,CASSLPRASEQYF,TGTGCCAGCAGCCTACCCCGCGCGTCCGAGCAGTACTTC
.,TRBJ2-1,TRBV2,.,CASSEGGGPGDEQFF,TGTGCCAGCAGTGAAGGTGGTGGGCCGGGGGATGAGCAGTTCTTC
.,TRBJ2-1,TRBV10-3,.,CAISVGKSSYNEQFF,TGTGCCATCAGTGTAGGTAAAAGCTCCTACAATGAGCAGTTCTTC
many,TRBJ2-1,TRBV7-2,.,CASREIGTRDNEQFF,TGTGCCAGCAGAGAGATTGGGACAAGGGACAATGAGCAGTTCTTC
.,TRBJ2-7,TRBV20-1,.,CSATRDHSYEQYF,TGCAGTGCCACACGGGACCACTCCTACGAGCAGTACTTC
many,TRBJ1-5,TRBV28,.,CASSETGLINQPQHF,TGTGCCAGCAGTGAAACCGGACTGATAAATCAGCCCCAGCATTTT
.,TRBJ2-1,TRBV15,.,CATSEGNEQFF,TGTGCCACCAGCGAGGGGAATGAGCAGTTCTTC
few,TRBJ1-1,TRBV5-5,TRBD1,CASSLHRGFTEAFF,TGTGCCAGCAGCTTGCACAGGGGGTTTACTGAAGCTTTCTTT
.,TRBJ1-5,TRBV5-6,.,CASSLLATGNQPQHF,TGTGCCAGCAGCTTGCTGGCGACGGGTAATCAGCCCCAGCATTTT
.,TRBJ1-2,TRBV4-2,.,CASSQAGTPRPYGYTF,TGTGCCAGCAGCCAAGCCGGGACCCCGAGGCCCTATGGCTACACCTTC
once,TRBJ1-3,TRBV5-4,.,CASSPGPAPAAGNTIYF,TGTGCCAGCAGCCCAGGCCCGGCTCCTGCAGCTGGAAACACCATATATTTT
.,TRBJ2-3,TRBV6-1,TRBD2,CASSRLADAPDTQYF,TGTGCCAGCAGCCGACTAGCGGATGCCCCAGATACGCAGTATTTT
.,TRBJ2-1,TRBV7-6,.,CASSSRQGRGGGIYNEQFF,TGTGCCAGCAGCTCCCGACAGGGTAGGGGGGGTGGAATATACAATGAGCAGTTCTTC
.,TRBJ2-1,TRBV2,.,CASRNTNEQFF,TGTGCCAGCAGGAACACCAATGAGCAGTTCTTC
.,TRBJ2-1,TRBV7-9,.,CASSPGKLFF,TGTGCCAGCAGTCCCGGGAAGTTGTTCTTC